These 10 T cell receptor beta chains share one sample of origin, sequenced in a study of T cell repertoires in cytomegalovirus infection. Each CDR3 protein gets one entry after TCRdb re-called the reads with MiXCR. The sample holds about 530,000 distinct CDR3 sequences, 26% seen once. Sequenced input: PBMCs. The receptors were gathered from a human donor in good health (CMV status not recorded). Some clones in this sample may be carry-over from other donors' samples.

This sequence joins TRBV12-3 or TRBV12-4 and TRBJ1-1; TRBD1 matches 7 bases. V trimming: 6 bases; J trimming: 8 bases; junction bases outside the gene matches: 12. The CDR3 sequence is 14 residues long. For the CDR3, the DNA is TGTGCCAGCAGCCTCAACAGGGGAGGTGGGGAAGCTTTCTTT. As protein: CASSLNRGGGEAFF.

The chain carries TRBV27 and TRBJ1-2, with D tentatively TRBD1 (5 bases). This CDR3 is 13 amino acids long. V gave up 3 bases and J gave up 8 bases, with 13 bases separating them. Germline loops: CDR1 MNHEY, CDR2 SMNVEV (reference sequence). CDR3 in amino acids: CASSLEGTGGYTF. CDR3 in DNA: TGTGCCAGCAGTTTGGAGGGGACCGGAGGCTACACCTTC.

The rearrangement uses TRBV14 and TRBJ2-2, with TRBD2 identical over 14 bases. V lost 4 bases, J lost 0 bases, and 4 bases stayed unmatched. The CDR3 consists of 18 residues. The germline V gene has CDR1 SGHDN and CDR2 FVKESK. This CDR3 is CASSPMTSGGANTGELFF. The CDR3, as DNA: TGTGCCAGCAGCCCTATGACTAGCGGGGGGGCGAACACCGGGGAGCTGTTTTTT.

This clonotype has more than one count but fewer than ten. This chain links TRBV6-1 with TRBJ2-1; TRBD2 is a possible D gene (6 bases). V was pared by 3 bases and J by 4 bases, with 10 bases between. From germline, CDR1 is MNHNS and CDR2 SASEGT. The CDR3 has 14 residues. The CDR3 coding sequence is TGTGCCAGCAGTGAGGATGGGACTTACAATGAGCAGTTCTTC. It codes for CASSEDGTYNEQFF.

In its sample, this clonotype was seen a few times. The chain combines TRBV10-3 with TRBJ2-1, with 7 bases that match TRBD1. Germline assignment: CDR1 ENHRY and CDR2 SYGVKD. The CDR3 spans 17 residues. After removal of 0 bases from V and 3 bases from J, the junction contained 8 bases not matched to a gene. The CDR3 here is CAISESVNRGDYNEQFF. The CDR3 bases are TGTGCCATCAGTGAGTCGGTTAACAGGGGCGACTACAATGAGCAGTTCTTC.

This clonotype was counted a few times. The chain couples TRBV7-8 to TRBJ2-1, with 11 positions matching TRBD2. Per the germline V gene, CDR1 is SGHVS and CDR2 is FQNEAQ. This CDR3 has 16 residues. V shed 5 bases and J 1 base; nucleotides not matched to a gene: 4. DNA of the CDR3: TGTGCCAGCAGCGCACTAGCGGGAGTGTCCTACAATGAGCAGTTCTTC. Amino acids: CASSALAGVSYNEQFF.

The chain couples TRBV6-2 or TRBV6-3 to TRBJ2-7, with 9 positions matching TRBD1. Germline values: CDR1 MNHEY, CDR2 SVGEGT. The CDR3 spans 13 residues. V was clipped by 5 bases and J by 5 bases; unmatched bases: 4. The DNA for the CDR3 is TGTGCCAGCAGTGGGACAGGGCAGGACGAGCAGTACGTC. This encodes CASSGTGQDEQYV.

The chain carries TRBV11-2 and TRBJ2-2, with D tentatively TRBD2 (6 bases). Deletions cut 5 bases from V and 4 bases from J, with 14 bases between. This CDR3 contains 15 residues. The germline V gene encodes CDR1 SGHAT and CDR2 FQNNGV. In DNA, the CDR3 is TGTGCCAGCAGCCCACGGGAGCAGCTCACCGGGGAGCTGTTTTTT. It encodes CASSPREQLTGELFF.

The V gene is TRBV28, the J gene TRBJ1-3, with D unclear. The germline CDR1 and CDR2 sequences are MDHEN and SYDVKM. Between the trimmed V and J ends, which lost 7 bases and 2 bases, there was a span of 9 bases. The CDR3 sequence is 13 residues long. CDR3 sequence reads: CASNAGAGNTIYF. The DNA of the CDR3 is TGTGCCAGCAATGCCGGTGCTGGAAACACCATATATTTT.

This clonotype was counted between two and nine times. The chain combines TRBV7-2 with TRBJ2-5; D perhaps matches TRBD2 (5 bases). In germline, CDR1 is SGHTA, CDR2 FQGNSA. The V end was cut by 6 bases, the J end by 4 bases, with 9 bases between. This CDR3 region has 12 residues. The CDR3 DNA reads TGTGCCAGCAGACGAGAGGGAGAGACCCAGTACTTC. Encoded protein: CASRREGETQYF.